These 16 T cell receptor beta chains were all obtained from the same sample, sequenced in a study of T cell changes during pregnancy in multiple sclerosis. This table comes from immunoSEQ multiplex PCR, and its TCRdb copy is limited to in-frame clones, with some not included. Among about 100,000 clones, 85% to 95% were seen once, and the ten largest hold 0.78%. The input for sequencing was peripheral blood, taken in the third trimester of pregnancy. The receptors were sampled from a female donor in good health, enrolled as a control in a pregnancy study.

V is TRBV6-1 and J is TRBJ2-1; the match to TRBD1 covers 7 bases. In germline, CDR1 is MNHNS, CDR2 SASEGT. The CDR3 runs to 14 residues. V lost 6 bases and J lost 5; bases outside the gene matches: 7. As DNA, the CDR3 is TGTGCCAGCAGGGGCCAGACAGGGAACAATGAGCAGTTCTTC. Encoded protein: CASRGQTGNNEQFF.

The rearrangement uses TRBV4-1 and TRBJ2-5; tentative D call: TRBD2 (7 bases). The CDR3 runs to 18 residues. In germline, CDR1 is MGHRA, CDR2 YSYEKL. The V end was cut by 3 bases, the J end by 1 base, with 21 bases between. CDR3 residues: CASSQVEEGGGLQETQYF. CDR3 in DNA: TGCGCCAGCAGCCAGGTCGAGGAAGGGGGGGGGCTCCAAGAGACCCAGTACTTC.

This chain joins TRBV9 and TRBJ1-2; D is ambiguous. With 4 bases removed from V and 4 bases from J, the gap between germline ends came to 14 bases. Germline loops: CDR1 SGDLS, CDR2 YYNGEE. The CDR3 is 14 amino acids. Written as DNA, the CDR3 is TGTGCCAGCAGCCGACCATCGGGGTCCTATGGCTACACCTTC. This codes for CASSRPSGSYGYTF. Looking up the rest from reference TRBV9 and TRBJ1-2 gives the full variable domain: DSGVTQTPKHLITATGQRVTLRCSPRSGDLSVYWYQQSLDQGLQFLIQYYNGEERAKGNILERFSAQQFPDLHSELNLSSLELGDSALYFCASSRPSGSYGYTFGSGTRLTVV.

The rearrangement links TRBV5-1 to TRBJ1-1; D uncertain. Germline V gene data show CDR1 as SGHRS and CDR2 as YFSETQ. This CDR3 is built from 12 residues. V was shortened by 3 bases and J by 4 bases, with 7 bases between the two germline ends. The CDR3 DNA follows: TGCGCCAGCAGCTACCGGGGCACTGAAGCTTTCTTT. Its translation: CASSYRGTEAFF. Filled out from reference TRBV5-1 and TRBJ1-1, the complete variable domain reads KAGVTQTPRYLIKTRGQQVTLSCSPISGHRSVSWYQQTPGQGLQFLFEYFSETQRNKGNFPGRFSGRQFSNSRSEMNVSTLELGDSALYLCASSYRGTEAFFGQGTRLTVV.

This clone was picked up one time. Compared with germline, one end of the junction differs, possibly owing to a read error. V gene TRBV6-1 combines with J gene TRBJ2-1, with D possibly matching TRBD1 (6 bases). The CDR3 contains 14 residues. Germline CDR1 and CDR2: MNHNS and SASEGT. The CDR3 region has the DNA TGTGCCAGCAATAGGGGGTCGGAGTACAATGAGCAGCTCTTC. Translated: CASNRGSEYNEQLF.

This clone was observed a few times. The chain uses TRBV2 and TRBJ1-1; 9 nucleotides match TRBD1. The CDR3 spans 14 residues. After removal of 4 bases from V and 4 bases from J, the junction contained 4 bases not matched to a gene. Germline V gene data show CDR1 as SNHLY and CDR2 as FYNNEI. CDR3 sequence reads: CASSVDRGRTEAFF. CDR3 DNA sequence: TGTGCCAGCAGTGTGGACAGGGGACGCACTGAAGCTTTCTTT.

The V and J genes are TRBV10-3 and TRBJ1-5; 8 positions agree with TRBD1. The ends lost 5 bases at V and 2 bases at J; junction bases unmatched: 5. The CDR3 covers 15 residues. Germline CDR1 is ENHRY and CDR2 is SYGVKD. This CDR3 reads CAISPGQEGNQPQHF. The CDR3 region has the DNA TGTGCCATCAGTCCGGGACAGGAAGGCAATCAGCCCCAGCATTTT.

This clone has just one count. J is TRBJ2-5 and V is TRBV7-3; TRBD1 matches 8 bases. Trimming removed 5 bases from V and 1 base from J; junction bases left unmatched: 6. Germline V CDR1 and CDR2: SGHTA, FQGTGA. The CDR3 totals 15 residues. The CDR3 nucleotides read TGTGCCAGCAGCGCGACAGGGGCTGCCCAAGAGACCCAGTACTTC. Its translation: CASSATGAAQETQYF.

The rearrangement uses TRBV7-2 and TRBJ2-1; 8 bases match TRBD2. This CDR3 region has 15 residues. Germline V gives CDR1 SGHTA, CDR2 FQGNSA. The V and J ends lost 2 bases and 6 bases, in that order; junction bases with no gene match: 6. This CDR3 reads CASSLRARGANEQFF. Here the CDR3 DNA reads TGTGCCAGCAGCTTAAGGGCGCGGGGGGCCAATGAGCAGTTCTTC.

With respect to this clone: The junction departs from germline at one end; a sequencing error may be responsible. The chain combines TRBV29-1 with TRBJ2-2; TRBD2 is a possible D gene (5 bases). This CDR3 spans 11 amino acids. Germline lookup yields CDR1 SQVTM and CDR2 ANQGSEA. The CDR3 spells CGGFNTGELFF. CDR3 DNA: TGTGGAGGATTCAATACCGGGGAGCTGTTTTTT.

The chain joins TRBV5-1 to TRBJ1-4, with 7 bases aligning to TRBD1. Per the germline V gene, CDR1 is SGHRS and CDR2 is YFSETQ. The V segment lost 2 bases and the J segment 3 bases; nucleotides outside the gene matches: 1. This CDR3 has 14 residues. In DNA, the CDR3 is TGCGCCAGCAGCTTCCAGGGGGCTAATGAAAAACTGTTTTTT. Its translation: CASSFQGANEKLFF.

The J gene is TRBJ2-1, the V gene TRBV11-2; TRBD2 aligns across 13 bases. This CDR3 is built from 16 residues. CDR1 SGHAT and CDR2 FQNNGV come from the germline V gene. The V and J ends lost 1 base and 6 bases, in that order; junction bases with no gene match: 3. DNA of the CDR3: TGTGCCAGCAGCTTAGCAACTAGCGGGGGGGTCAATGAGCAGTTCTTC. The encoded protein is CASSLATSGGVNEQFF. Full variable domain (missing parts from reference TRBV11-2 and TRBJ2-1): EAGVAQSPRYKIIEKRQSVAFWCNPISGHATLYWYQQILGQGPKLLIQFQNNGVVDDSQLPKDRFSAERLKGVDSTLKIQPAKLEDSAVYLCASSLATSGGVNEQFFGPGTRLTVL.

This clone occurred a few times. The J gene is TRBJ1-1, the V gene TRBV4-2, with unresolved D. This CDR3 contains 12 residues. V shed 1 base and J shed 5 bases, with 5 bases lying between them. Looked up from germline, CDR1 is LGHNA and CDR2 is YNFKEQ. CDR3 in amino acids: CASSQAETEAFF. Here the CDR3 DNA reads TGTGCCAGCAGCCAAGCCGAGACTGAAGCTTTCTTT.

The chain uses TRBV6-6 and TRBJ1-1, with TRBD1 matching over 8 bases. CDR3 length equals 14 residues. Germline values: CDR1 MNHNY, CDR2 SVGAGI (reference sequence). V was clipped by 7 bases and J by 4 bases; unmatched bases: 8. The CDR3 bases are TGTGCCAGCAACAATCGACAGGGGAGCACTGAAGCTTTCTTT. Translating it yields CASNNRQGSTEAFF.

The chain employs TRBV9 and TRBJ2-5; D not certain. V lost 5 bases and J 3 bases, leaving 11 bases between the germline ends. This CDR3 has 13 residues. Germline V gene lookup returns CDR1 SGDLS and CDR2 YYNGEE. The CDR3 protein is CASRSSSEETQYF. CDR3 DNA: TGTGCCAGCAGATCGAGTAGTGAAGAGACCCAGTACTTC.

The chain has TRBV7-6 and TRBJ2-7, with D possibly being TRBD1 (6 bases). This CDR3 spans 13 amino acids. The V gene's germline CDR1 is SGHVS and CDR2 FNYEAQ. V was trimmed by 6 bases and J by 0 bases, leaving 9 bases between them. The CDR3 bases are TGTGCCAGCAGGGGGGCTAGCTCCTACGAGCAGTACTTC. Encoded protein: CASRGASSYEQYF. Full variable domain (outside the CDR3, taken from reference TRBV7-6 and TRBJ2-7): GAGVSQSPRYKVTKRGQDVALRCDPISGHVSLYWYRQALGQGPEFLTYFNYEAQQDKSGLPNDRFSAERPEGSISTLTIQRTEQRDSAMYRCASRGASSYEQYFGPGTRLTVT.